This TCR beta chain was captured by sequencing in a study of blood T cell repertoires in COVID-19. Here immunoSEQ multiplex PCR was the method, and the copy in TCRdb shows in-frame clones only, minus some. The sample carries 300,000 to 350,000 clones, roughly nine tenths recorded once. The table lists this clone with a few counts. Trimming shortened V by 8 bases and J by 4 bases, and 12 bases separated the two germline ends. Germline V gene lookup returns CDR1 SNHLY and CDR2 FYNNEI. This CDR3 comprises 12 residues. The receptor was derived from a woman aged 30 to 39 who had recovered from COVID-19. The chain couples TRBV2 to TRBJ2-7, with D perhaps TRBD1 (6 bases). Sequencing used PBMCs or T cells enriched from blood (not recorded which). The CDR3 nucleotides are TGTGCCAGCTATGGGGGCATATACGAGCAGTACTTC. Residues: CASYGGIYEQYF.